These 7 T cell receptor beta chains share one sample of origin, sequenced in a study of yellow fever vaccine responses in identical twins. TCRdb reprocessed the RT-PCR reads with MiXCR, giving one entry per CDR3 protein. This repertoire shows 12,000 or so distinct CDR3 sequences, 70% to 90% found once; its top ten account for approximately 1.5%. The starting material was T cells from blood (PBMCs), unsorted or a sorted subset (not recorded which), obtained before or after yellow fever vaccination (not recorded which). Receptors were obtained from a woman between 18 and 29 years old who received the yellow fever vaccine.

Here the CDR3 DNA reads TGCAGTGCTAGAGACAGGACCCAAGAGACCCAGTACTTC. Its translation: CSARDRTQETQYF. The chain combines TRBV20-1 with TRBJ2-5, with D unresolved. V lost 0 bases to trimming and J lost 1 base, with 6 bases between them. CDR1 is DFQATT and CDR2 is SNEGSKA in the germline V gene (reference sequence). CDR3 length: 13 amino acids.

The chain is built from TRBV29-1 and TRBJ2-7, with a possible D match to TRBD2 (6 bases). The germline V and J ends were trimmed by 7 bases and 6 bases, with 28 bases remaining between them. This CDR3 spans 16 amino acids. Per germline, CDR1 SQVTM and CDR2 ANQGSEA. CDR3 coding DNA: TGCAGCGCCCGAGGGGCAGATAGGGGCTGGAGGGGCGAGCAGTACTTC. Residues: CSARGADRGWRGEQYF.

This clonotype has only a few counts. The chain combines TRBV11-3 with TRBJ2-3; D gene unclear. Germline V gene data show CDR1 as SGHNT and CDR2 as YENEEA. The CDR3 length is 12 residues. With 3 bases removed from V and 2 bases from J, the gap between germline ends came to 3 bases. CDR3 loop: CASSFHTDTQYF. The CDR3 DNA reads as TGTGCCAGCAGCTTCCACACAGATACGCAGTATTTT.

The genes are TRBV29-1 and TRBJ2-1; D perhaps matches TRBD2 (6 bases). Trimming stripped 7 bases from V and 5 bases from J, with 18 bases between. The CDR3 totals 14 residues. Germline V gene data show CDR1 as SQVTM and CDR2 as ANQGSEA. For the CDR3, the DNA is TGCAGCGGCCAAACCGGGACTGGCAACAATGAGCAGTTCTTC. This gives the protein CSGQTGTGNNEQFF.

Comments on this clonotype: Sequence at one end of the junction differs from germline and may be a read error. The gene calls are TRBV7-6 and TRBJ2-7; 11 bases are shared with TRBD1. This CDR3 spans 14 amino acids. Germline CDR1 and CDR2: SGHVS and FNYEAQ. CDR3 in amino acids: CASSQGTGGYEQYF. In DNA form, the CDR3 reads TGTGCTAGCAGCCAAGGGACAGGGGGCTACGAGCAGTACTTC.

CDR3 protein: CASSSGQGANVLTF. The CDR3 nucleotides are TGTGCCAGCAGTTCTGGACAGGGCGCCAACGTCCTGACTTTC. The chain employs TRBV28 and TRBJ2-6; 8 positions match TRBD1. The J segment lost 7 bases and the V segment lost 4 bases, leaving 3 bases of the junction unmatched. Germline CDR1 MDHEN, CDR2 SYDVKM. The CDR3 has 14 amino acids.

This clonotype was seen a single time. The chain recombines TRBV29-1 with TRBJ2-3; possible D gene TRBD1, 6 bases. Germline CDR1 is SQVTM and CDR2 is ANQGSEA. CDR3 size: 13 residues. The V gene lost 6 bases and the J gene lost 0 bases, with 10 bases spanning the gap. The CDR3, as DNA: TGCAGCGTCCCGGGACAAAGCACAGATACGCAGTATTTT. Its protein is CSVPGQSTDTQYF.